The 8 T cell receptor beta chains reported below all come from one sample, sequenced in a study of cytomegalovirus exposure and HLA in healthy donors. This PCR relied on a set of 60 Vbeta primers and 13 Jbeta primers. Clones were read by immunoSEQ multiplex PCR, and TCRdb kept only the in-frame ones, dropping some. The sample totals about 110,000 clones. Sequenced input: PBMCs. Receptor source: a man aged 45-65 years in good health and CMV-seronegative.

The rearrangement links TRBV5-4 to TRBJ2-7, with D possibly matching TRBD1 (6 bases). Trimming removed 0 bases at V and 0 bases at J, with 13 bases between. This CDR3 has 16 amino acids. Per the germline V gene, CDR1 is SGHNT and CDR2 is YYREEE (reference sequence). CDR3 in amino acids: CASSLVSGESSYEQYF. The DNA of the CDR3 is TGTGCCAGCAGCTTGGTCTCAGGGGAGAGCTCCTACGAGCAGTACTTC.

This sequence joins TRBV5-6 and TRBJ2-6; D not certain. V dropped 1 base and J dropped 0 bases, with 8 bases sitting between them. Germline CDR1 reads SGHDT; CDR2 reads YYEEEE. The CDR3 spans 16 residues. This CDR3 reads CASSLYESSGANVLTF. In DNA form, the CDR3 reads TGTGCCAGCAGCTTGTATGAGAGCTCTGGGGCCAACGTCCTGACTTTC.

The CDR3 sequence is CASSQAYGQQNYNEQFF. The CDR3, as DNA: TGCGCCAGCAGCCAAGCCTACGGACAGCAAAACTACAATGAGCAGTTCTTC. The chain joins TRBV4-3 to TRBJ2-1; a weak D match, TRBD1 (6 bases). V dropped 1 base and J dropped 3 bases, with 16 bases sitting between them. This CDR3 is 17 amino acids long. Germline CDR1 is LGHNA and CDR2 is YSLEER.

The chain joins TRBV18 to TRBJ2-7, with a possible D match to TRBD1 (6 bases). Germline V lookup: CDR1 KGHSH, CDR2 LQKENI. Trimming shortened V by 0 bases and J by 6 bases, and 15 bases separated the two germline ends. The CDR3 has 15 amino acids. The CDR3 is CASSPPNRVSLEQYF. The CDR3 DNA follows: TGTGCCAGCTCACCACCGAACAGGGTAAGCCTCGAGCAGTACTTC.

The V call is TRBV4-3, the J call TRBJ2-7, with D possibly matching TRBD1 (5 bases). CDR3 length: 16 residues. Between the trimmed V and J ends, which lost 1 base and 3 bases, there was a span of 16 bases. Germline V CDR1 and CDR2: LGHNA, YSLEER. The CDR3 loop is CASSQVPDNKIYEQYF. The CDR3 DNA is TGCGCCAGCAGCCAAGTCCCGGACAATAAGATCTACGAGCAGTACTTC.

This chain connects TRBV13 to TRBJ2-1; 13 bases match TRBD2. The CDR3 has 17 residues. The junction had 13 bases not matched to a gene; V was cut back by 10 bases and J by 4 bases. Germline V lookup: CDR1 PRHDT, CDR2 FYEKMQ (reference sequence). Here the CDR3 reads CATGDVGTSGAYNEQFF. CDR3 in DNA: TGTGCCACCGGGGACGTTGGGACTAGCGGGGCTTACAATGAGCAGTTCTTC.

This CDR3 is CASSGGQSRGYTF. CDR3 sequence (DNA): TGTGCCAGCAGTGGGGGACAGTCGAGAGGCTACACCTTC. The chain links TRBV2 to TRBJ1-2, with 7 nucleotides matching TRBD1. Germline CDR1 SNHLY, CDR2 FYNNEI. V lost 4 bases to trimming and J lost 8 bases; unmatched junction nucleotides: 7. The CDR3 is 13 amino acids.

To note about this clone: A junction end diverges from the germline sequence, so it may reflect a read error. V is TRBV9 and J is TRBJ2-1, with a possible D match to TRBD2 (6 bases). This CDR3 has 15 amino acids. Per the germline V gene, CDR1 is SGDLS and CDR2 is YYNGEE. The CDR3 protein is CASSVRGNSDNEQFF. CDR3 sequence (DNA): TGTGCCAGCAGCGTACGGGGGAACTCCGACAATGAGCAGTTCTTC.